This entry is about one TCR beta chain. Its antigen is not identified. TCRdb passed the reads through MiXCR, listing each CDR3 protein once. The data contain 400,000 to 600,000 distinct CDR3 sequences, about two fifths of them singletons. This CDR3 has 13 amino acids. Germline values: CDR1 MDHEN, CDR2 SYDVKM. The ends were cut back, 11 bases at V and 2 bases at J, with 13 bases in the middle. The data were taken from a study of T cell repertoires in cytomegalovirus infection. Study results and caveats: CMV-specific HLA-C-restricted TCR beta clonotypes dominated the ex vivo response.

The source is a human donor in good health (CMV status not recorded). Some clones in this sample may be carry-over from other donors' samples. The gene calls are TRBV28 and TRBJ1-5, with TRBD1 as a possible D gene (5 bases). The starting material was cultured PBMCs, obtained from culture after CMV antigen stimulation. CDR3 sequence: CAEGPEGNQPQHF. DNA for the CDR3: TGTGCCGAGGGACCGGAGGGCAATCAGCCCCAGCATTTT.